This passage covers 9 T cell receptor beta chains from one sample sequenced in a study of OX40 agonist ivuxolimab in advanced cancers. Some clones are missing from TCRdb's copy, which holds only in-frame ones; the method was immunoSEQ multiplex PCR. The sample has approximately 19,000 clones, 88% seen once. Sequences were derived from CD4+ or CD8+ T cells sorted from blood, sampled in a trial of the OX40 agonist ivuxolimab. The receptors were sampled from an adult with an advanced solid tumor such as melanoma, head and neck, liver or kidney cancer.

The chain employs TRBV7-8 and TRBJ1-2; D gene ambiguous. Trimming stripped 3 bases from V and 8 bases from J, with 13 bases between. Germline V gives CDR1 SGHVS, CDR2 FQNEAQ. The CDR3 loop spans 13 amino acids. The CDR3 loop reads CASSFGGIGGYTF. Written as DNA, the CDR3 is TGTGCCAGCAGCTTCGGAGGGATCGGAGGCTACACCTTC.

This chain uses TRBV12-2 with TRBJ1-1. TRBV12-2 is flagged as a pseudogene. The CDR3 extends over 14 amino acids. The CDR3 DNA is TGTGCAAGTCGCCCGGGACGGGTGAACACTGAAGCTTTCTTT. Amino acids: CASRPGRVNTEAFF.

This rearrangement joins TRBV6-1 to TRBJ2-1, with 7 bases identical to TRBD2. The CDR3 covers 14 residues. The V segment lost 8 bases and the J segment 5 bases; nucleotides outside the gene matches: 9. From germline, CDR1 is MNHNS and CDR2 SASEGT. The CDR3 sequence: CASGGISGNNEQFF. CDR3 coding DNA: TGTGCCAGCGGGGGGATCAGCGGGAACAATGAGCAGTTCTTC.

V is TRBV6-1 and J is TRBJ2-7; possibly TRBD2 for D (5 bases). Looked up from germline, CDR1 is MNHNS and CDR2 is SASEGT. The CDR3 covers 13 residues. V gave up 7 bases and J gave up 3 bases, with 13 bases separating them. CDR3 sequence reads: CASITTTGYEQYF. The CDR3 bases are TGTGCCAGCATAACGACTACCGGCTACGAGCAGTACTTC.

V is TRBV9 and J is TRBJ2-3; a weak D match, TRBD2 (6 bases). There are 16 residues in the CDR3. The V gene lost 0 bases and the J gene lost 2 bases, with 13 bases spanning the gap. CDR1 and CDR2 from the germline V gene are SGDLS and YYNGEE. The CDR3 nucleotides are TGTGCCAGCAGCGTAGGAGTGGGGGGAGTCACAGATACGCAGTATTTT. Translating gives CASSVGVGGVTDTQYF.

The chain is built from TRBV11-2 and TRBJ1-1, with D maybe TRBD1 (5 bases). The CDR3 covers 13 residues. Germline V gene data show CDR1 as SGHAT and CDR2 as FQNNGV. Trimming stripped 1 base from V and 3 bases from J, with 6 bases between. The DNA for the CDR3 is TGTGCCAGCAGCTTAGTGGGACACACTGAAGCTTTCTTT. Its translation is CASSLVGHTEAFF.

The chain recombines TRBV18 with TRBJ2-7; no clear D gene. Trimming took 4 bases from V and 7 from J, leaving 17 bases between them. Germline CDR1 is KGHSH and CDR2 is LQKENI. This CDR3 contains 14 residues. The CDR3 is CASSHPPRVGEQYF. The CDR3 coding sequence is TGTGCCAGCTCACACCCCCCTAGGGTGGGGGAGCAGTACTTC.

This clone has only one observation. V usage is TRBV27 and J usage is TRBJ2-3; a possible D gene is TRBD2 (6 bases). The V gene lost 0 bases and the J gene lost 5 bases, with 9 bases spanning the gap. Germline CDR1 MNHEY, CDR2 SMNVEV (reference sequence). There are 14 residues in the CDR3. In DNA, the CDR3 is TGTGCCAGCAGTTTATCGGAGGGGAAAGATACGCAGTATTTT. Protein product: CASSLSEGKDTQYF.

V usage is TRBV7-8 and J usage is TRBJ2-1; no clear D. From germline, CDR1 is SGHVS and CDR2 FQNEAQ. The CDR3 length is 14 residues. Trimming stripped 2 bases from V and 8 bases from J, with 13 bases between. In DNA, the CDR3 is TGTGCCAGCAGCTTATCCGCTAGTTTCGATGAGCAGTTCTTC. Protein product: CASSLSASFDEQFF.